This entry features one T cell receptor beta chain sequence. The antigen is not known. These data belong to a study of cytomegalovirus exposure and HLA in healthy donors. Findings and caveats of the study: The study put under 200 TCR beta chains on its list as cytomegalovirus-associated.

Trimming removed 0 bases from V and 1 base from J; junction bases left unmatched: 9. Germline lookup yields CDR1 SGHTA and CDR2 FQGTGA. CDR3 length: 18 residues. Libraries were prepared by immunoSEQ multiplex PCR; TCRdb keeps only in-frame clonotypes and omits some of them. The table has more than 85,000 clones, 86% seen once. The receptor's source is a woman aged 18-35 years in good health and CMV-seropositive. Sequenced material: PBMCs. The genes are TRBV7-3 and TRBJ2-1; 7 bases line up with TRBD1. CDR3 DNA sequence: TGTGCCAGCAGCTTAACGGGGGCGGACAGGCTATCCTACAATGAGCAGTTCTTC. It yields the protein CASSLTGADRLSYNEQFF.